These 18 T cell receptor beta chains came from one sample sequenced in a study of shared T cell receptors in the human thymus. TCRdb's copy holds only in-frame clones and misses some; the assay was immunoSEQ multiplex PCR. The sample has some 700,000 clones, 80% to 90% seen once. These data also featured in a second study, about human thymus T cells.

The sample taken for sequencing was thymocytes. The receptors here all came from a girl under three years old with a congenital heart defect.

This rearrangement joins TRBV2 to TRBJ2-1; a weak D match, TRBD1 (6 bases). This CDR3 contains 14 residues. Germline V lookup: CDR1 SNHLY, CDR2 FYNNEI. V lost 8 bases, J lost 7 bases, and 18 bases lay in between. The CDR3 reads CASRDRHILNEQFF. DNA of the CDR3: TGTGCCAGCCGCGACAGGCATATCCTGAATGAGCAGTTCTTC.

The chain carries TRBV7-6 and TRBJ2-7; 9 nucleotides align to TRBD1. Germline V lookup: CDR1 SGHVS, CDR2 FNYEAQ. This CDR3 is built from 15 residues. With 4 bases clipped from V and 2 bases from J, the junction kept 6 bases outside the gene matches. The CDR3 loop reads CASSSRDREPYEQYF. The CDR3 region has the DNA TGTGCCAGCAGCTCCCGGGACAGGGAACCCTACGAGCAGTACTTC.

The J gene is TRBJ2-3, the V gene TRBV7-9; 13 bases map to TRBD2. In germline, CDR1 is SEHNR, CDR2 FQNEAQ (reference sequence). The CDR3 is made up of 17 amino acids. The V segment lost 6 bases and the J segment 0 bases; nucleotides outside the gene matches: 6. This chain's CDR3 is CASRHGTSGTSTDTQYF. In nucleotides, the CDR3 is TGTGCCAGCAGACATGGGACTAGCGGGACTAGCACAGATACGCAGTATTTT.

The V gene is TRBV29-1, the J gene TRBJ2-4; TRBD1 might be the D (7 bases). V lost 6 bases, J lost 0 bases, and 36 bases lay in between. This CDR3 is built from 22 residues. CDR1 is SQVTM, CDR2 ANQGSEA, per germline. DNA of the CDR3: TGCAGCGTCCACAGGGGCGGAGGGAAGTGGTGGTGGGAGGTTTTAGCCAAAAACATTCAGTACTTC. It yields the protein CSVHRGGGKWWWEVLAKNIQYF.

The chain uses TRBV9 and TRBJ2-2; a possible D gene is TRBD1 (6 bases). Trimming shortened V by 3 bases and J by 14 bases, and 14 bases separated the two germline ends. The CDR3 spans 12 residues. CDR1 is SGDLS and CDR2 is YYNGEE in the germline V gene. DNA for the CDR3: TGTGCCAGCAGCGATACAGGGCGCAGACTGTTTTTT. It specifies CASSDTGRRLFF.

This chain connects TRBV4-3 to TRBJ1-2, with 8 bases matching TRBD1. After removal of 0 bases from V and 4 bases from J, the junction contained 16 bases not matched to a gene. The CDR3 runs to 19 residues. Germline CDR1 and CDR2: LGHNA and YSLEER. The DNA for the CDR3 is TGCGCCAGCAGCCAAGAAGGACAGGGCTCTTGGATGGGCCCCTATGGCTACACCTTC. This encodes CASSQEGQGSWMGPYGYTF.

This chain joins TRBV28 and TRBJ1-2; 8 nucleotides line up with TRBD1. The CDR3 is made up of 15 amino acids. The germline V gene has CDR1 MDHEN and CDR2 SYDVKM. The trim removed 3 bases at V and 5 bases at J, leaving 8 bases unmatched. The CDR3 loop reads CASSFRDRSYYGYTF. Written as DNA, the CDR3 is TGTGCCAGCAGTTTCCGGGACAGGAGTTATTATGGCTACACCTTC.

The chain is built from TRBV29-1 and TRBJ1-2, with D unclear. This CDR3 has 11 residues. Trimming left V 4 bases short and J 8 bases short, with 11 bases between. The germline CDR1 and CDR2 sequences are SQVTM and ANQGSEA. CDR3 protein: CSVGAARGYTF. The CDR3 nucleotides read TGCAGCGTTGGGGCAGCTCGGGGCTACACCTTC.

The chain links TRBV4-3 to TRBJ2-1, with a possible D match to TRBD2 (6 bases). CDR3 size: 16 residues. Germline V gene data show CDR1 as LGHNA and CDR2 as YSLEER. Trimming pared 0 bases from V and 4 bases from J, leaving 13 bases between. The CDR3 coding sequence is TGCGCCAGCAGCCAAGAAGGGGACTGGAGTTACAATGAGCAGTTCTTC. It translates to CASSQEGDWSYNEQFF.

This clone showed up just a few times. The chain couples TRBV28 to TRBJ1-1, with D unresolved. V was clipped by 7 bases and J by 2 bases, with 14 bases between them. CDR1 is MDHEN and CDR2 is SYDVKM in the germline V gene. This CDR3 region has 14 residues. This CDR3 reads CASNSTSGNTEAFF. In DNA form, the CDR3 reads TGTGCCAGCAACAGCACGAGCGGAAACACTGAAGCTTTCTTT.

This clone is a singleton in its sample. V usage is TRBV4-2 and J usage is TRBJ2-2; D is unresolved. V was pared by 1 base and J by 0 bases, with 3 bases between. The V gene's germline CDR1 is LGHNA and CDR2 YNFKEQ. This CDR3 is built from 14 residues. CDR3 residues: CASSQAANTGELFF. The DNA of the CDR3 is TGTGCCAGCAGCCAAGCAGCGAACACCGGGGAGCTGTTTTTT.

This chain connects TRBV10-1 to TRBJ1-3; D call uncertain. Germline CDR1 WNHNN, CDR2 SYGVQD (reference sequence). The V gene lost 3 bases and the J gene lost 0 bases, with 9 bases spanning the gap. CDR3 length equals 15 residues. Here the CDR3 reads CASSEGAYSGNTIYF. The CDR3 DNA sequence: TGCGCCAGCAGTGAAGGAGCTTACTCTGGAAACACCATATATTTT.

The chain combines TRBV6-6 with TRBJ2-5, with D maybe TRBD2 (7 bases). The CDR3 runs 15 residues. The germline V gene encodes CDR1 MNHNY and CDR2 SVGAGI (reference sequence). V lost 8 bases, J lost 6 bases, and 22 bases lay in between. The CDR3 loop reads CASLGGRGDRKTQYF. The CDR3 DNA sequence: TGTGCCAGCCTGGGGGGGCGAGGGGATCGAAAGACCCAGTACTTC.

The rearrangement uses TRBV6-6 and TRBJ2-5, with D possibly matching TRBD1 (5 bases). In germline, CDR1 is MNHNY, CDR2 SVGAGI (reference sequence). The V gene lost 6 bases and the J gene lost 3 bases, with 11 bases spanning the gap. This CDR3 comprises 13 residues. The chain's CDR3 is CASREGAEETQYF. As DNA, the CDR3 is TGTGCCAGCAGGGAAGGGGCCGAAGAGACCCAGTACTTC.

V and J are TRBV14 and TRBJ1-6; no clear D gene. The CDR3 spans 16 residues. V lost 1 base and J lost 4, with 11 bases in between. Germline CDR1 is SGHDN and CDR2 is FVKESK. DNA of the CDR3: TGTGCCAGCAGCCAAGTCCCGGTCCGTTATAATTCACCCCTCCACTTT. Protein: CASSQVPVRYNSPLHF.

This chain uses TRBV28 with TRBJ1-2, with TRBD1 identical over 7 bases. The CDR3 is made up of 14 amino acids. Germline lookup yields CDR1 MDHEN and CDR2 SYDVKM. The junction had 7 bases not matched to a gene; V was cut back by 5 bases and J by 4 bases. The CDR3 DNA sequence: TGTGCCAGCAGTAAAAGGGGGGACAGCTATGGCTACACCTTC. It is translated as CASSKRGDSYGYTF.

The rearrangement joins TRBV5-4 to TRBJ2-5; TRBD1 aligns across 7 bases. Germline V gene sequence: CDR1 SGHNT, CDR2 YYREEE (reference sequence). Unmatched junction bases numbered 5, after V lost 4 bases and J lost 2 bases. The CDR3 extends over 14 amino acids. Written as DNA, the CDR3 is TGTGCCAGCAGCAATGGGACAGATCAAGAGACCCAGTACTTC. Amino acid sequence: CASSNGTDQETQYF.

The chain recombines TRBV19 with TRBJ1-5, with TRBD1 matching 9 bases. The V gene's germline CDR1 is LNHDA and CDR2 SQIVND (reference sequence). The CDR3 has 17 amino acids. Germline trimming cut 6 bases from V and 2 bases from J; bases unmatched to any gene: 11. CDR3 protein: CASRSGTGLVGNQPQHF. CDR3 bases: TGTGCCAGTAGATCCGGGACAGGGTTAGTTGGCAATCAGCCCCAGCATTTT.